A single sample is the source of the 30 T cell receptor beta chains below, sequenced in a study of T-cell memory formation after mild COVID-19. Using its own MiXCR run on the 5' RACE reads, TCRdb lists one record per CDR3 protein. The repertoire includes approximately 350,000 distinct CDR3 sequences, 25% to 30% of them detected once, and roughly 12% sits in the top ten. The sequencing input was PBMCs or a T cell subset sorted from them (not recorded which). The receptors derive from an adult woman who had mild COVID-19 (a few samples of this study predate the infection). Cell type and time point are not known.

V gene TRBV20-1 combines with J gene TRBJ2-7; weak D call: TRBD1 (6 bases). CDR3 length equals 13 residues. The V and J ends lost 3 bases and 3 bases respectively, with 12 bases between them. Germline V gene sequence: CDR1 DFQATT, CDR2 SNEGSKA (reference sequence). The CDR3 is CSARGALDYEQYF. CDR3 sequence (DNA): TGCAGTGCTAGGGGGGCCCTGGACTACGAGCAGTACTTC.

This clonotype was recorded a few times. The gene calls are TRBV5-1 and TRBJ2-1; D is uncertain. V lost 5 bases to trimming and J lost 0 bases, with 12 bases between them. The germline CDR1 and CDR2 sequences are SGHRS and YFSETQ. The CDR3 contains 15 residues. CDR3 residues: CASRRSFSSYNEQFF. CDR3 coding DNA: TGCGCCAGCAGGCGGAGTTTTAGCTCCTACAATGAGCAGTTCTTC. The full variable domain, its missing parts supplied by reference TRBV5-1 and TRBJ2-1, is KAGVTQTPRYLIKTRGQQVTLSCSPISGHRSVSWYQQTPGQGLQFLFEYFSETQRNKGNFPGRFSGRQFSNSRSEMNVSTLELGDSALYLCASRRSFSSYNEQFFGPGTRLTVL.

This clonotype has only a few counts. The V call is TRBV7-2, the J call TRBJ1-3; D remains unclear. This CDR3 is 14 amino acids long. The V gene lost 5 bases and the J gene lost 4 bases, with 12 bases spanning the gap. CDR1 and CDR2 from the germline V gene are SGHTA and FQGNSA. The CDR3 sequence is CASSPSGFGNTIYF. The CDR3 region has the DNA TGTGCCAGCAGCCCCTCGGGGTTCGGAAACACCATATATTTT.

This clonotype showed up just a few times. The chain recombines TRBV6-5 with TRBJ1-6, with D possibly TRBD1 on 6 matching bases. CDR1 MNHEY and CDR2 SVGAGI come from the germline V gene. The CDR3 totals 14 residues. Trimming shortened V by 6 bases and J by 7 bases, and 13 bases separated the two germline ends. The CDR3 here is CASSTQGRNSPLHF. The CDR3 DNA is TGTGCCAGCAGCACCCAGGGGAGAAATTCACCCCTCCACTTT.

In its sample, this clonotype was seen a few times. This sequence joins TRBV5-5 and TRBJ2-7; possible D gene TRBD1, 7 bases. V was clipped by 4 bases and J by 4 bases, with 15 bases between them. Germline CDR1 SGHKS, CDR2 YYEKEE (reference sequence). This CDR3 comprises 14 residues. The CDR3 loop reads CASSLPGGNYEQYF. The CDR3 nucleotides read TGTGCCAGCAGCCTGCCAGGGGGGAATTACGAGCAGTACTTC.

V gene TRBV5-1 combines with J gene TRBJ1-2; a weak D match, TRBD1 (5 bases). Germline V gene lookup returns CDR1 SGHRS and CDR2 YFSETQ. The CDR3 runs to 16 residues. V was shortened by 4 bases and J by 0 bases, with 16 bases between the two germline ends. CDR3 sequence reads: CASSLGGAHPNYGYTF. CDR3 sequence (DNA): TGCGCCAGCAGCCTAGGAGGGGCACATCCTAACTATGGCTACACCTTC.

This clonotype has just a few counts. This rearrangement joins TRBV29-1 to TRBJ2-7; 9 bases match TRBD2. Trimming cost V 0 bases and J 6 bases; bases outside gene matches: 6. The CDR3 is 14 amino acids. Germline loops: CDR1 SQVTM, CDR2 ANQGSEA. CDR3 sequence: CSVEDRREGREQYF. The CDR3 DNA sequence: TGCAGCGTTGAAGATCGGCGGGAGGGCCGCGAGCAGTACTTC.

The chain joins TRBV2 to TRBJ1-1; 8 bases line up with TRBD1. V gave up 6 bases and J gave up 4 bases; unmatched junction bases: 16. The CDR3 is made up of 17 amino acids. The germline gives CDR1 SNHLY, CDR2 FYNNEI. Here the CDR3 DNA reads TGTGCCAGCAGGGCGCTAGGGACAGGTAATAGGATCACTGAAGCTTTCTTT. It specifies CASRALGTGNRITEAFF. Supplemented by reference TRBV2 and TRBJ1-1, the full variable domain reads EPEVTQTPSHQVTQMGQEVILRCVPISNHLYFYWYRQILGQKVEFLVSFYNNEISEKSEIFDDQFSVERPDGSNFTLKIRSTKLEDSAMYFCASRALGTGNRITEAFFGQGTRLTVV.

This clonotype was detected a few times. The J gene is TRBJ1-1, the V gene TRBV5-1; TRBD1 matches at 7 bases. CDR1 is SGHRS and CDR2 is YFSETQ in the germline V gene. There are 14 residues in the CDR3. Trimming cost V 4 bases and J 1 base; bases outside gene matches: 4. The CDR3 DNA sequence: TGCGCCAGCAGCAGTTACAGGGGGAACACTGAAGCTTTCTTT. This translates into CASSSYRGNTEAFF.

V and J are TRBV10-3 and TRBJ1-1; D ambiguous. This CDR3 is 13 amino acids long. CDR1 is ENHRY, CDR2 SYGVKD, per germline. Trimming removed 6 bases from V and 3 bases from J, with 11 bases in between. CDR3 amino acids: CAISGGRDTEAFF. The CDR3 DNA reads as TGTGCCATCAGCGGTGGCAGAGACACTGAAGCTTTCTTT.

This sequence joins TRBV5-6 and TRBJ2-7; D uncertain. The CDR3 loop spans 12 amino acids. Germline CDR1 reads SGHDT; CDR2 reads YYEEEE. Trimming cost V 0 bases and J 9 bases, with 10 bases left between them. CDR3 amino acids: CASSLVRSAQYF. DNA of the CDR3: TGTGCCAGCAGCTTGGTCAGAAGTGCGCAGTACTTC.

The chain couples TRBV6-2 or TRBV6-3 to TRBJ2-7; perhaps D is TRBD1 or TRBD2 (5 bases each). Germline V CDR1 and CDR2: MNHEY, SVGEGT. There are 17 residues in the CDR3. V lost 2 bases and J lost 7, with 24 bases in between. The CDR3 nucleotides are TGTGCCAGCAGTTACCAACGGGGCCAGAAAGGCCCCTTAGAGCAGTACTTC. It is translated as CASSYQRGQKGPLEQYF.

The chain links TRBV11-2 to TRBJ2-7, with 7 bases matching TRBD2. V gave up 4 bases and J gave up 7 bases; unmatched junction bases: 13. The V gene's germline CDR1 is SGHAT and CDR2 FQNNGV. This CDR3 comprises 15 residues. The DNA for the CDR3 is TGTGCCAGCAGCTCCGATGCGGGGGTCCTGTTGGAGCAGTACTTC. It specifies CASSSDAGVLLEQYF.

The chain links TRBV19 to TRBJ2-5, with D tentatively TRBD2 (5 bases). The CDR3 runs 13 residues. With 1 base removed from V and 5 bases from J, the gap between germline ends came to 8 bases. From germline, CDR1 is LNHDA and CDR2 SQIVND (reference sequence). The CDR3 spells CASSIASWETQYF. The CDR3 DNA reads as TGTGCCAGTAGTATAGCTAGCTGGGAGACCCAGTACTTC.

This chain joins TRBV12-5 and TRBJ2-5, with 8 bases aligning to TRBD1. This CDR3 has 16 residues. The V gene end was trimmed by 4 bases and the J gene end by 5 bases; junction bases not matched to a gene: 12. CDR1 and CDR2 (germline): LGHNT, FRNRAP. The DNA for the CDR3 is TGTGCTAGTGGTTCCCGGACAGGGTCGGGCCGGGAGACCCAGTACTTC. Its translation is CASGSRTGSGRETQYF.

V gene TRBV29-1 combines with J gene TRBJ2-1; 11 positions agree with TRBD2. Germline CDR1 and CDR2: SQVTM and ANQGSEA. J gave up 7 bases and V 0 bases, and 14 bases lay outside the gene matches. The CDR3 is 18 amino acids. CDR3 amino acids: CSVEDRWVAGGPRNEQFF. The DNA of the CDR3 is TGCAGCGTTGAAGATCGATGGGTAGCGGGAGGGCCCAGGAATGAGCAGTTCTTC.

This clonotype was counted between two and nine times. This chain joins TRBV29-1 and TRBJ2-7; 10 positions match TRBD2. Germline loops: CDR1 SQVTM, CDR2 ANQGSEA. Unmatched junction bases numbered 5, after V lost 6 bases and J lost 3 bases. The CDR3 spans 13 residues. The CDR3 DNA reads TGCAGCGTATCTAGCGGGAGTGGCTACGAGCAGTACTTC. Encoded protein: CSVSSGSGYEQYF.

The gene calls are TRBV6-4 and TRBJ2-7; no reliable D call. Germline V gene data show CDR1 as MRHNA and CDR2 as SNTAGT. Trimming took 5 bases from V and 11 from J, leaving 13 bases between them. The CDR3 is made up of 11 amino acids. CDR3 in DNA: TGTGCCAGCAGTACGGCAGGTCTGGAGTACTTC. Translated: CASSTAGLEYF.

The table lists this clonotype with a few counts. The chain joins TRBV7-8 to TRBJ2-1; perhaps TRBD2 as D (7 bases). CDR3 size: 15 residues. CDR1 and CDR2 from the germline V gene are SGHVS and FQNEAQ. Trimming took off 5 bases at V and 2 bases at J, with 13 bases between the two ends. CDR3 protein: CASSPREGAYNEQFF. CDR3 nucleotides: TGTGCCAGCAGCCCGAGGGAGGGGGCCTACAATGAGCAGTTCTTC.

J is TRBJ2-2 and V is TRBV7-2; D uncertain. There are 14 residues in the CDR3. V lost 1 base and J 7 bases, leaving 10 bases between the germline ends. Germline-derived CDR1 and CDR2 are SGHTA and FQGNSA. The CDR3 nucleotides read TGTGCCAGCAGCTTAGATTTCACCGGCGGGGAGCTGTTTTTT. As protein: CASSLDFTGGELFF.

In this sample, this clonotype turned up a few times. The chain links TRBV4-1 to TRBJ1-3, with D perhaps TRBD1 (5 bases). This CDR3 region has 17 residues. Deletions cut 1 base from V and 0 bases from J, with 13 bases between. CDR1 MGHRA and CDR2 YSYEKL come from the germline V gene. This chain's CDR3 is CASSQVFPGVSGNTIYF. CDR3 nucleotide sequence: TGCGCCAGCAGCCAAGTTTTCCCGGGGGTCTCTGGAAACACCATATATTTT.

This rearrangement joins TRBV7-9 to TRBJ2-5; D possibly corresponds to TRBD1 (5 bases). With 3 bases removed from V and 4 bases from J, the gap between germline ends came to 15 bases. The CDR3 spans 15 residues. The V gene's germline CDR1 is SEHNR and CDR2 FQNEAQ (reference sequence). The CDR3 is CASSLVQGRRETQYF. CDR3 nucleotide sequence: TGTGCCAGCAGCTTGGTCCAGGGCCGTCGAGAGACCCAGTACTTC. The full variable domain, with the rest looked up from reference TRBV7-9 and TRBJ2-5, is DTGVSQNPRHKITKRGQNVTFRCDPISEHNRLYWYRQTLGQGPEFLTYFQNEAQLEKSRLLSDRFSAERPKGSFSTLEIQRTEQGDSAMYLCASSLVQGRRETQYFGPGTRLLVL.

In nucleotides, the CDR3 is TGTGCCAGCAGCGTAGACCCTTCCCCCCTCTACGAGCAGTACTTC. Translating gives CASSVDPSPLYEQYF. V usage is TRBV9 and J usage is TRBJ2-7; the D is unclear. This CDR3 region has 15 residues. Trimming stripped 0 bases from V and 3 bases from J, with 13 bases between. The germline gives CDR1 SGDLS, CDR2 YYNGEE.

This chain links TRBV7-9 with TRBJ1-1; D ambiguous. Germline V gene sequence: CDR1 SEHNR, CDR2 FQNEAQ (reference sequence). V shed 2 bases and J shed 5 bases, with 12 bases lying between them. The CDR3 runs 14 residues. The CDR3 sequence is CASSLLGKATEAFF. CDR3 DNA sequence: TGTGCCAGCAGCTTACTGGGGAAAGCGACTGAAGCTTTCTTT.

A few counts support this clonotype. The junction does not match germline at one end; this may be a read error. CDR3 protein: CASSHLAGSSYEQNF. CDR3 nucleotides: TGTGCCAGCAGCCACCTAGCGGGGTCCTCCTACGAGCAGAACTTC. The chain carries TRBV3-1 and TRBJ2-7; 9 bases fit TRBD2. The germline CDR1 and CDR2 sequences are LGHDT and YNNKEL (reference sequence). CDR3 length: 15 residues.

This clonotype has only a few counts. The gene calls are TRBV7-3 and TRBJ1-5, with a possible D match to TRBD1 (5 bases). The germline V gene encodes CDR1 SGHTA and CDR2 FQGTGA. The CDR3 consists of 15 residues. Trimming took off 5 bases at V and 3 bases at J, with 14 bases between the two ends. The CDR3: CASSGGVAPNQPQHF. DNA for the CDR3: TGTGCCAGCAGCGGGGGGGTAGCTCCCAATCAGCCCCAGCATTTT.

The sample holds a few counts of this clonotype. The J gene is TRBJ2-7, the V gene TRBV4-2, with D tentatively TRBD2 (5 bases). Germline lookup yields CDR1 LGHNA and CDR2 YNFKEQ. This CDR3 has 13 amino acids. Trimming cost V 3 bases and J 5 bases, with 11 bases left between them. The CDR3 DNA reads as TGTGCCAGCAGCCACCGGCCCGGGGACGAGCAGTACTTC. As protein: CASSHRPGDEQYF.

In its sample, this clonotype was seen a few times. The V gene is TRBV24-1, the J gene TRBJ2-1, with 8 bases fitting TRBD2. With V trimmed by 4 bases and J by 0 bases, 7 bases remained unmatched. Germline V gene data show CDR1 as KGHDR and CDR2 as SFDVKD. This CDR3 has 17 residues. The CDR3 DNA is TGTGCCACCAGTGAATCCCGACTAGCGCGCTCCTACAATGAGCAGTTCTTC. It codes for CATSESRLARSYNEQFF.

This chain links TRBV2 with TRBJ1-1; possibly TRBD1 for D (5 bases). The CDR3 is 14 residues long. The V end was cut by 0 bases, the J end by 5 bases, with 10 bases between. Germline CDR1 and CDR2: SNHLY and FYNNEI. In DNA, the CDR3 is TGTGCCAGCAGTGAAGCTCGGGGGAGGACTGAAGCTTTCTTT. This codes for CASSEARGRTEAFF.

The chain is built from TRBV24-1 and TRBJ2-7; D might be TRBD1 (5 bases). V shed 4 bases and J shed 4 bases, with 10 bases lying between them. Germline V gene data show CDR1 as KGHDR and CDR2 as SFDVKD. The CDR3 consists of 13 residues. This chain's CDR3 is CATSESDSYEQYF. The CDR3 bases are TGTGCCACCAGTGAATCCGACAGTTACGAGCAGTACTTC.